Listed below are T cell receptor beta chains from one sample, sequenced in a study of blood T cell repertoires in COVID-19. Produced via immunoSEQ multiplex PCR; TCRdb's table is partial and in-frame only. The sample includes roughly 220,000 clones, approximately 81% of them seen just once. What was sequenced was peripheral blood. The receptor source for this set is a man aged 30 to 45 with active or convalescent COVID-19. Each CDR3 is given with its conserved first and last residue. The order of the fields is clone size, D gene, V gene, J gene, CDR3 protein, CDR3 DNA. The D gene is left open where the match is weak. Some rows mark clone size as missing; the rest say once, few, many or name a class of expanded clone.

>once|TRBD1|TRBV3-1/TRBV3-2|TRBJ1-6
CASGTDRAYNSPLHF
TGTGCCAGCGGAACTGACAGGGCCTATAATTCACCCCTCCACTTT
>-|-|TRBV7-9|TRBJ2-2
CASSLRGTGELFF
TGTGCCAGCAGCTTACGCGGGACCGGGGAGCTGTTTTTT
>few|-|TRBV29-1|TRBJ1-1
CSVASLGTEAFF
TGCAGCGTTGCCTCCCTAGGCACTGAAGCTTTCTTT
>-|-|TRBV2|TRBJ2-1
CASSDSETHNEQFF
TGTGCCAGCAGTGACAGCGAGACCCACAATGAGCAGTTCTTC
>-|TRBD1|TRBV18|TRBJ2-3
CASPPPGTGATDTQYF
TGTGCCAGCCCGCCGCCCGGGACAGGGGCGACAGATACGCAGTATTTT
>-|TRBD1|TRBV9|TRBJ1-2
CASSPGTDALYGYTF
TGTGCCAGCAGCCCCGGGACAGACGCACTTTATGGCTACACCTTC
>-|TRBD2|TRBV2|TRBJ2-3
CASSDSLAGTSTDTQYF
TGTGCCAGCAGTGATAGTCTAGCGGGGACTAGCACAGATACGCAGTATTTT
>-|-|TRBV5-1|TRBJ2-7
CASSLPTANYEQYF
TGCGCCAGCAGCTTGCCGACAGCAAACTACGAGCAGTACTTC
>-|TRBD2|TRBV25-1|TRBJ2-1
CASSEWDYPYNEQFF
TGTGCCAGCAGTGAATGGGACTACCCCTACAATGAGCAGTTCTTC
>-|-|TRBV15|TRBJ1-1
CATSSRVPSNTEAFF
TGTGCCACCAGCAGCAGGGTCCCCTCGAACACTGAAGCTTTCTTT